The sequence of this T cell receptor beta chain was determined in a study of blood T cell repertoires in COVID-19. Study-level information: From the United States, Italy and Spain came samples of acute and convalescent COVID-19.

TCRdb keeps only in-frame clones here, not all; method: immunoSEQ multiplex PCR. In the table there are approximately 180,000 clones, roughly 91% of which are singletons. Sequencing used peripheral blood. This TCR was sampled from a man aged 40-49 years with active or convalescent COVID-19.

CDR3 nucleotides: TGTGCCAGCGGGAGGGCACAGGATGAAAAACTGTTTTTT. Amino acid sequence: CASGRAQDEKLFF. The chain carries TRBV18 and TRBJ1-4; tentative D call: TRBD1 (5 bases). V lost 8 bases and J lost 6, with 13 bases in between. Germline V lookup: CDR1 KGHSH, CDR2 LQKENI. The CDR3 loop spans 13 amino acids.